This TCR beta chain was identified during a study of cytomegalovirus exposure and HLA in healthy donors. Looking at the study overall: Membership in the Caucasian-associated ancestry cluster was found for around 85% of about 430 genotyped donors. Findings of the study overall: An analysis was carried out later, and it reportedly showed fewer N-insertions in an Asian-associated ancestry cluster than the 666-donor mean.

With 60 Vbeta and 13 Jbeta primers, the PCR was carried out. The method was immunoSEQ multiplex PCR; TCRdb's version includes in-frame clones alone and lacks a portion of them. Counted here are some 130,000 clones, 80% occurring once; the ten biggest clones make up 3% to 4%. In the case of this clone: Its antigen is still unknown.

The receptor was isolated from a woman aged 40 to 50 in good health and CMV-seronegative. The sample comprised PBMCs.

CDR3 protein: CASSHPDGGRYEQYF. In DNA, the CDR3 is TGTGCCAGCAGCCACCCCGACGGCGGGAGATACGAGCAGTACTTC. The chain recombines TRBV4-2 with TRBJ2-7; 7 bases map to TRBD2. The germline V gene encodes CDR1 LGHNA and CDR2 YNFKEQ. The CDR3 contains 15 residues. V trimming: 3 bases; J trimming: 4 bases; junction bases outside the gene matches: 9.